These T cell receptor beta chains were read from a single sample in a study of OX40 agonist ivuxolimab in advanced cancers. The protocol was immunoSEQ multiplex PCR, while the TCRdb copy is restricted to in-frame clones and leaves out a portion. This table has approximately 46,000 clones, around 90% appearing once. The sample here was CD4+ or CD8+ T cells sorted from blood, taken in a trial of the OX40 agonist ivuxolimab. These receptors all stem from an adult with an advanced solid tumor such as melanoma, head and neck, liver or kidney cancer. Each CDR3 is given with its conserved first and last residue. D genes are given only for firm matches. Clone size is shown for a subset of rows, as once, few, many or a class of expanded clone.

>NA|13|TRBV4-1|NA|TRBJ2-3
TGCGCCAGCAGCCAATTCTTGGGAGATACGCAGTATTTT
CASSQFLGDTQYF
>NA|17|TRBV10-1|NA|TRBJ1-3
TGCGCCAGCAGTGAGTCGTGGAATCGTCCCTCTGGAAACACCATATATTTT
CASSESWNRPSGNTIYF
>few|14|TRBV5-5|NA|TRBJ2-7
TGTGCCAGCAGTCAGGACGGTGACACCTACGAGCAGTACTTC
CASSQDGDTYEQYF
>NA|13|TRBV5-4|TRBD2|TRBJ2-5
TGTGCCAGCAGCTGGGGGGGGGACGAGACCCAGTACTTC
CASSWGGDETQYF
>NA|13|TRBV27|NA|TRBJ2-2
TGTGCCAGCAGTTTGTCGAACACCGGGGAGCTGTTTTTT
CASSLSNTGELFF
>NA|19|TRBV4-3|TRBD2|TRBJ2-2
TGCGCCAGCAGCCAAGATCGGCTAGCGGGGGGGACGGTCACCGGGGAGCTGTTTTTT
CASSQDRLAGGTVTGELFF
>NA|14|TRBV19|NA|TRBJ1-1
TGTGCCAGTAGTTCCAGTAGCGGGAACACTGAAGCTTTCTTT
CASSSSSGNTEAFF
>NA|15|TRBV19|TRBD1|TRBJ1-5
TGTGCCAGTAGTCTCCCCGGGACAGCTAATCAGCCCCAGCATTTT
CASSLPGTANQPQHF
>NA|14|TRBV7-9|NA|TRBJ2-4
TGTGCCAGCAGCTTTCTGGACTCACAAAACATTCAGTACTTC
CASSFLDSQNIQYF
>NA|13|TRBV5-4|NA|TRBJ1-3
TGTGCCAGCAGCTTGGGTTCCGGAAACACCATATATTTT
CASSLGSGNTIYF
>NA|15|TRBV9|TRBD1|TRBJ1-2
TGTGCCAGCAGCGTTTGGGACAGCCCTAACTATGGCTACACCTTC
CASSVWDSPNYGYTF
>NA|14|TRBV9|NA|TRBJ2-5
TGTGCCAGCAGCGTAGACGGGGGAGGAGAGACCCAGTACTTC
CASSVDGGGETQYF